These 14 T cell receptor beta chains were all obtained from the same sample, sequenced in a study of beta chain features in type 1 diabetes. What was sequenced were expressed TCRB transcripts, since all of the isolated RNA had been reverse transcribed. Assay used: immunoSEQ multiplex PCR; TCRdb lists only in-frame clones, some missing. The sample contains more than 250,000 clones, 13% to 15% of which appear only once. No antigen is known for these receptors. General study results and limits: For Type 1 diabetes patients, all four CD4+ subsets carried TCRB CDR3s that were moderately but significantly shorter.

Sequenced input: naive CD4+ T cells from blood. Source of these receptors: a man aged 25-40 years with type 1 diabetes.

The chain has TRBV18 and TRBJ2-2; maybe TRBD2 (6 bases). V was trimmed by 3 bases and J by 3 bases, leaving 14 bases between them. CDR3 length: 16 residues. Per germline, CDR1 KGHSH and CDR2 LQKENI. CDR3 nucleotide sequence: TGTGCCAGCTCACCTAATACGGGACTTCACACCGGGGAGCTGTTTTTT. This encodes CASSPNTGLHTGELFF.

CDR3 DNA: TGTGCCAGCAGTCAGACAGGGGGCCGGTATGGCTACACCTTC. This gives the protein CASSQTGGRYGYTF. This chain uses TRBV27 with TRBJ1-2; 10 bases match TRBD1. The CDR3 length is 14 residues. Germline CDR1 MNHEY, CDR2 SMNVEV (reference sequence). J gave up 5 bases and V 5 bases, and 5 bases lay outside the gene matches.

This clone has a handful of counts. This chain links TRBV27 with TRBJ2-4, with 9 bases identical to TRBD1. CDR1 and CDR2 (germline): MNHEY, SMNVEV (reference sequence). V was clipped by 5 bases and J by 2 bases; unmatched bases: 7. There are 16 residues in the CDR3. The CDR3 sequence is CASSQATGGTKNIQYF. The CDR3 nucleotides read TGTGCCAGCAGTCAAGCGACAGGGGGAACCAAAAACATTCAGTACTTC.

The chain employs TRBV30 and TRBJ1-5; 11 bases match TRBD1. The CDR3 is 16 amino acids. V lost 0 bases to trimming and J lost 5 bases; unmatched junction nucleotides: 6. Germline V CDR1 and CDR2: GTSNPN, SVGIG (reference sequence). The CDR3 here is CAWSVPGTGGYQPQHF. CDR3 bases: TGTGCCTGGAGTGTCCCCGGGACAGGGGGATATCAGCCCCAGCATTTT. The full variable domain, with the rest looked up from reference TRBV30 and TRBJ1-5, is SQTIHQWPATLVQPVGSPLSLECTVEGTSNPNLYWYRQAAGRGLQLLFYSVGIGQISSEVPQNLSASRPQDRQFILSSKKLLLSDSGFYLCAWSVPGTGGYQPQHFGDGTRLSIL.

This clone has a handful of counts. Here the CDR3 reads CASSLDSFRIIGEQYF. For the CDR3, the DNA is TGTGCCAGCAGCTTGGACAGTTTTAGAATTATCGGCGAGCAGTACTTC. This chain links TRBV5-4 with TRBJ2-7, with D unresolved. Germline assignment: CDR1 SGHNT and CDR2 YYREEE (reference sequence). V was cut by 0 bases and J by 6 bases, with 19 bases left in between. The CDR3 loop spans 16 amino acids.

The rearrangement joins TRBV28 to TRBJ2-7; 9 bases fit TRBD1. The CDR3 loop spans 12 amino acids. The junction had 2 bases not matched to a gene; V was cut back by 7 bases and J by 4 bases. Germline assignment: CDR1 MDHEN and CDR2 SYDVKM. The CDR3 loop reads CASNGQGYEQYF. The CDR3 region has the DNA TGTGCCAGCAACGGACAGGGGTACGAGCAGTACTTC.

This clone came up a few times. The chain has TRBV27 and TRBJ1-5; 7 bases agree with TRBD1. Germline V gives CDR1 MNHEY, CDR2 SMNVEV (reference sequence). V gave up 4 bases and J gave up 6 bases; unmatched junction bases: 6. The CDR3 runs 14 residues. CDR3 sequence (DNA): TGTGCCAGCAGTTCACTGACAGGGCGTCAGCCCCAGCATTTT. This gives the protein CASSSLTGRQPQHF.

V and J are TRBV28 and TRBJ2-1; 11 bases align to TRBD2. The CDR3 consists of 15 residues. The germline V gene encodes CDR1 MDHEN and CDR2 SYDVKM. Germline trimming cut 8 bases from V and 3 bases from J; bases unmatched to any gene: 6. The CDR3 nucleotides read TGTGCCAGCCGTCGTACTAGCGGGAGCTACAATGAGCAGTTCTTC. Translation: CASRRTSGSYNEQFF.

This clone was detected a few times. This chain links TRBV15 with TRBJ1-4; possibly TRBD1 for D (6 bases). V lost 4 bases and J 8 bases, leaving 17 bases between the germline ends. The CDR3 is made up of 15 amino acids. The germline V gene has CDR1 LNHNV and CDR2 YYDKDF (reference sequence). CDR3 sequence: CATSKAFSGVEKLFF. For the CDR3, the DNA is TGTGCCACCAGCAAAGCTTTCTCAGGGGTCGAAAAACTGTTTTTT.

This clone was detected only a few times. The J gene is TRBJ2-7, the V gene TRBV27, with a weak D call TRBD1 (6 bases). The germline V gene encodes CDR1 MNHEY and CDR2 SMNVEV (reference sequence). The CDR3 is 14 residues long. Deletions cut 2 bases from V and 2 bases from J, with 10 bases between. The CDR3 DNA reads TGTGCCAGCAGTTTAAAGGACAGAACCTACGAGCAGTACTTC. Translation gives CASSLKDRTYEQYF.

This clone was seen more than once but under ten times. V gene TRBV29-1 combines with J gene TRBJ2-7, with 11 bases that match TRBD2. The CDR3 totals 13 residues. Germline loops: CDR1 SQVTM, CDR2 ANQGSEA. The V gene end was trimmed by 7 bases and the J gene end by 1 base; junction bases not matched to a gene: 3. CDR3 in DNA: TGCAGCGCCGGGACTAGCGGTTCCTACGAGCAGTACTTC. Translation gives CSAGTSGSYEQYF.

The chain recombines TRBV9 with TRBJ1-5, with 9 nucleotides matching TRBD1. The CDR3 is made up of 15 amino acids. J lost 4 bases, V lost 4 bases, and 6 bases had no gene match. The germline V gene encodes CDR1 SGDLS and CDR2 YYNGEE. The CDR3 DNA reads TGTGCCAGCAGCACCGGGACAGGGCTGAATCAGCCCCAGCATTTT. It encodes CASSTGTGLNQPQHF.

The V gene is TRBV18, the J gene TRBJ2-7; 11 positions agree with TRBD1. The V gene's germline CDR1 is KGHSH and CDR2 LQKENI. Unmatched junction bases numbered 5, after V lost 4 bases and J lost 6 bases. The CDR3 length is 14 residues. CDR3 bases: TGTGCCAGCTCACGGGACAGGGGGGTTTTCGAGCAGTACTTC. This translates into CASSRDRGVFEQYF.

The J gene is TRBJ2-5, the V gene TRBV19; 8 bases align to TRBD2. This CDR3 contains 14 residues. After removal of 6 bases from V and 2 bases from J, the junction contained 5 bases not matched to a gene. In germline, CDR1 is LNHDA, CDR2 SQIVND (reference sequence). The CDR3 bases are TGTGCCAGTAGCCAGACTAGCGCTCAAGAGACCCAGTACTTC. This gives the protein CASSQTSAQETQYF. Filled out from reference TRBV19 and TRBJ2-5, the complete variable domain reads DGGITQSPKYLFRKEGQNVTLSCEQNLNHDAMYWYRQDPGQGLRLIYYSQIVNDFQKGDIAEGYSVSREKKESFPLTVTSAQKNPTAFYLCASSQTSAQETQYFGPGTRLLVL.